This T cell receptor (beta chain) was obtained from a study of blood T cell repertoires in COVID-19. Across the study: Sites in the United States, Italy and Spain provided acute and convalescent COVID-19 samples.

Germline lookup yields CDR1 SGHTA and CDR2 FQGNSA. The CDR3 is 14 residues long. Trimming took off 7 bases at V and 2 bases at J, with 14 bases between the two ends. In the source study's methods: The authors estimated nucleated cell counts from reference gene primer amplification. TCRdb's copy holds only in-frame clones and misses some; the assay was immunoSEQ multiplex PCR. D and trimming come from the DNA, and the V and J calls and clone size come from that table. The sample yields more than 300,000 clones, 85% to 95% seen once. Sequencing was done on a sample of PBMCs or T cells enriched from blood (not recorded which). The TCR sequence derives from a woman between 25 and 40 years old who had been exposed to COVID-19. The rearrangement uses TRBV7-2 and TRBJ1-2, with D uncertain. In DNA, the CDR3 is TGTGCCAGCACCCTATCGGGATCGAACTATGGCTACACCTTC. This sequence encodes CASTLSGSNYGYTF. Full variable domain (rest looked up from reference TRBV7-2 and TRBJ1-2): GAGVSQSPSNKVTEKGKDVELRCDPISGHTALYWYRQSLGQGLEFLIYFQGNSAPDKSGLPSDRFSAERTGGSVSTLTIQRTQQEDSAVYLCASTLSGSNYGYTFGSGTRLTVV.